What follows are 28 T cell receptor beta chains derived from one specimen sequenced in a study of regulatory T cells in long-lasting Graves disease (dated by TCRdb to about 2021). Explained via the paper, the time point label denotes: newly diagnosed GD, antithyroid drugs for less than 3 months. RNA was extracted from PBMCs in TRIzol for both TCR sequencing and RNA sequencing. Library method: multiplex PCR. The instrument was an Illumina HiSeq 4000. TCR beta libraries were built with iRepertoire HTBI primers and Arm-PCR amplification of CDR3 regions. TCRdb reprocessed the public reads (quality trimming at Q25 with fastp, clone calling with MiXCR) and kept in-frame beta chains. For every CDR3 protein sequence, its rows merge into one entry that carries the most common genes and DNA. This sample gives about 400,000 distinct CDR3 sequences in total; 15% to 17% of them show up just once. Over 20% of the sample rests with the top ten.

This specimen was peripheral blood mononuclear cells (PBMCs), taken at new diagnosis, from a patient treated with antithyroid drugs. The source of these receptors is a female donor with Graves disease.

This clonotype was picked up many times. The chain is built from TRBV4-1 and TRBJ2-3, with TRBD2 identical over 7 bases. There are 16 residues in the CDR3. Germline loops: CDR1 MGHRA, CDR2 YSYEKL. J gave up 6 bases and V 0 bases, and 9 bases lay outside the gene matches. The CDR3 here is CASSQEWSSGGDTQYF. DNA for the CDR3: TGCGCCAGCAGCCAAGAATGGTCTAGCGGAGGGGATACGCAGTATTTT.

There are many counts of this clonotype. The genes are TRBV7-2 and TRBJ1-2, with D tentatively TRBD1 (6 bases). The CDR3 loop spans 14 amino acids. The V end lost 6 bases, the J end lost 8 bases, and 19 bases lay between the germline ends. In germline, CDR1 is SGHTA, CDR2 FQGNSA. In DNA, the CDR3 is TGTGCCAGCAGGTCATTGGGGGGGCTCGAAGGCTACACCTTC. Translating gives CASRSLGGLEGYTF.

This clonotype was seen at least ten times. The chain uses TRBV20-1 and TRBJ2-5, with D unclear. The V end lost 7 bases, the J end lost 5 bases, and 8 bases lay between the germline ends. The CDR3 runs to 10 residues. Looked up from germline, CDR1 is DFQATT and CDR2 is SNEGSKA (reference sequence). CDR3 DNA sequence: TGCAGTGTATCTGGGGAGACCCAGTACTTC. This codes for CSVSGETQYF.

This clonotype was detected ten times or more. The chain uses TRBV15 and TRBJ1-5; D gene unclear. CDR1 is LNHNV and CDR2 is YYDKDF in the germline V gene (reference sequence). V dropped 0 bases and J dropped 0 bases, with 9 bases sitting between them. This CDR3 has 16 amino acids. CDR3 sequence reads: CATSRDWTDSNQPQHF. Written as DNA, the CDR3 is TGTGCCACCAGCAGAGATTGGACGGATAGCAATCAGCCCCAGCATTTT.

This clonotype was picked up many times. V gene TRBV7-9 combines with J gene TRBJ2-3; 8 bases agree with TRBD2. Germline trimming cut 3 bases from V and 2 bases from J; bases unmatched to any gene: 4. Germline CDR1 reads SEHNR; CDR2 reads FQNEAQ (reference sequence). The CDR3 loop spans 15 amino acids. CDR3 residues: CASSFSGSVTDTQYF. As DNA, the CDR3 is TGTGCCAGCAGCTTCAGCGGGAGTGTCACAGATACGCAGTATTTT.

This clonotype was picked up many times. The V call is TRBV6-1, the J call TRBJ2-2; D may be TRBD1 (6 bases). The CDR3 runs to 17 residues. Germline assignment: CDR1 MNHNS and CDR2 SASEGT. The ends were cut back, 3 bases at V and 1 base at J, with 15 bases in the middle. DNA for the CDR3: TGTGCCAGCAGTGAGGGAGCCGGGACATGGAACACCGGGGAGCTGTTTTTT. Protein product: CASSEGAGTWNTGELFF.

This clonotype was counted at least ten times. This sequence joins TRBV5-1 and TRBJ2-3; the match to TRBD2 covers 7 bases. Germline CDR1 is SGHRS and CDR2 is YFSETQ. The V and J ends lost 4 bases and 6 bases, in that order; junction bases with no gene match: 11. The CDR3 extends over 15 amino acids. The CDR3 loop reads CASSDSGTLSDTQYF. CDR3 DNA: TGCGCCAGCAGCGACAGCGGGACCTTAAGTGATACGCAGTATTTT.

This clonotype was seen repeatedly, ten times or more. The rearrangement links TRBV12-5 to TRBJ2-7, with a possible D match to TRBD2 (6 bases). V lost 1 base, J lost 6 bases, and 16 bases lay in between. The CDR3 runs 15 residues. Germline CDR1 and CDR2: LGHNT and FRNRAP. CDR3 sequence reads: CASGLDALRDLEQYF. The CDR3 DNA sequence: TGTGCTAGTGGTTTGGATGCGTTGCGGGACCTCGAGCAGTACTTC.

Only a few counts were recorded for this clonotype. The V and J genes are TRBV29-1 and TRBJ2-3, with 8 bases identical to TRBD1. Germline V gene sequence: CDR1 SQVTM, CDR2 ANQGSEA. This CDR3 is built from 15 residues. V was clipped by 2 bases and J by 4 bases; unmatched bases: 8. The chain's CDR3 is CSVERGAGGADTQYF. The CDR3 DNA is TGCAGCGTTGAAAGGGGGGCAGGGGGCGCAGATACGCAGTATTTT.

This clonotype was counted at least ten times. The chain joins TRBV5-5 to TRBJ1-5; 10 bases align to TRBD1. CDR1 is SGHKS, CDR2 YYEKEE, per germline (reference sequence). V shed 0 bases and J 2 bases; nucleotides not matched to a gene: 5. The CDR3 runs 17 residues. This CDR3 reads CASSLGVGQGGNQPQHF. CDR3 nucleotides: TGTGCCAGCAGCTTGGGCGTTGGACAGGGGGGCAATCAGCCCCAGCATTTT.

The rearrangement joins TRBV30 to TRBJ2-7; TRBD1 matches at 10 bases. The CDR3 is made up of 15 amino acids. V gave up 1 base and J gave up 4 bases; unmatched junction bases: 7. Germline V gene lookup returns CDR1 GTSNPN and CDR2 SVGIG (reference sequence). CDR3 DNA sequence: TGTGCCTGGAGTGGAGTTTGGGACAGGGGATACGAGCAGTACTTC. It yields the protein CAWSGVWDRGYEQYF.

This clonotype was seen at least ten times. Here the CDR3 reads CSVVHWHPTNNEQFF. DNA for the CDR3: TGCAGCGTTGTCCATTGGCACCCCACAAACAATGAGCAGTTCTTC. The chain links TRBV29-1 to TRBJ2-1; no reliable D call. Trimming shortened V by 4 bases and J by 5 bases, and 18 bases separated the two germline ends. Germline loops: CDR1 SQVTM, CDR2 ANQGSEA. The CDR3 covers 15 residues.

This clonotype was counted at least ten times. This chain connects TRBV5-5 to TRBJ2-1; 8 bases are shared with TRBD2. The CDR3 extends over 15 amino acids. J lost 4 bases, V lost 4 bases, and 7 bases had no gene match. The germline V gene encodes CDR1 SGHKS and CDR2 YYEKEE (reference sequence). The CDR3 here is CASSQRLARYNEQFF. The DNA of the CDR3 is TGTGCCAGCAGCCAGAGACTAGCGAGATACAATGAGCAGTTCTTC.

The chain links TRBV7-3 to TRBJ2-5; unclear D gene. V was cut by 2 bases and J by 2 bases, with 15 bases left in between. Germline V gene sequence: CDR1 SGHTA, CDR2 FQGTGA. The CDR3 has 16 amino acids. The CDR3 DNA is TGTGCCAGCAGCTTAGGGTCGGCAGCCTTTCAAGAGACCCAGTACTTC. Translation gives CASSLGSAAFQETQYF.

This clonotype has at least ten counts. CDR3 protein: CASSLISGTYNEQFF. The CDR3 DNA is TGTGCCAGCAGCTTGATTTCCGGGACCTACAATGAGCAGTTCTTC. The J gene is TRBJ2-1, the V gene TRBV5-4; D is perhaps TRBD2 (5 bases). The V gene's germline CDR1 is SGHNT and CDR2 YYREEE (reference sequence). The CDR3 length is 15 residues. Trimming pared 1 base from V and 2 bases from J, leaving 10 bases between.

This clonotype appeared many times. The rearrangement uses TRBV3-1 and TRBJ1-2; possibly TRBD1 for D (6 bases). The CDR3 runs 14 residues. Trimming shortened V by 1 base and J by 7 bases, and 13 bases separated the two germline ends. Germline values: CDR1 LGHDT, CDR2 YNNKEL (reference sequence). This CDR3 is CASSQAQGHPGYTF. The CDR3 nucleotides are TGTGCCAGCAGCCAAGCTCAGGGGCACCCTGGCTACACCTTC.

V gene TRBV5-6 combines with J gene TRBJ1-6; tentative D call: TRBD1 (5 bases). This CDR3 contains 17 residues. Germline values: CDR1 SGHDT, CDR2 YYEEEE. Deletions cut 4 bases from V and 0 bases from J, with 14 bases between. Here the CDR3 reads CASSPGTGSSYNSPLHF. In DNA, the CDR3 is TGTGCCAGCAGCCCTGGGACCGGGAGCTCCTATAATTCACCCCTCCACTTT.

The chain combines TRBV9 with TRBJ1-4, with 10 nucleotides matching TRBD1. The ends lost 3 bases at V and 7 bases at J; junction bases unmatched: 6. The CDR3 has 15 residues. The germline CDR1 and CDR2 sequences are SGDLS and YYNGEE. CDR3 coding DNA: TGTGCCAGCAGCGCGGACGGGACAGGGGTTGAAAAACTGTTTTTT. Its translation: CASSADGTGVEKLFF.

This clonotype was seen ten or more times. This chain connects TRBV30 to TRBJ2-5; a weak D match, TRBD2 (5 bases). Trimming removed 5 bases at V and 9 bases at J, with 22 bases between. The CDR3 has 14 residues. Germline values: CDR1 GTSNPN, CDR2 SVGIG (reference sequence). In DNA form, the CDR3 reads TGTGCCTGGCTCACATCTGTACCTACGGGGTCCCAGTACTTC. This translates into CAWLTSVPTGSQYF.

The chain recombines TRBV19 with TRBJ1-5; D gene ambiguous. The CDR3 length is 14 residues. Trimming took off 5 bases at V and 3 bases at J, with 11 bases between the two ends. CDR1 LNHDA and CDR2 SQIVND come from the germline V gene (reference sequence). CDR3 region: CASSLRDFNQPQHF. The CDR3 DNA reads TGTGCCAGTAGTCTGAGGGATTTCAATCAGCCCCAGCATTTT.

This chain uses TRBV19 with TRBJ2-2; D is ambiguous. The germline V gene encodes CDR1 LNHDA and CDR2 SQIVND (reference sequence). V was cut by 3 bases and J by 0 bases, with 8 bases left in between. The length of the CDR3 is 15 residues. The CDR3 sequence: CASSMARTNTGELFF. The CDR3 nucleotides read TGTGCCAGTAGTATGGCCAGAACGAACACCGGGGAGCTGTTTTTT.

This clonotype showed up just a few times. The chain uses TRBV2 and TRBJ2-7; a weak D match, TRBD2 (7 bases). The CDR3 runs 16 residues. CDR1 is SNHLY, CDR2 FYNNEI, per germline. V shed 1 base and J shed 5 bases, with 18 bases lying between them. The CDR3 DNA follows: TGTGCCAGCAGTGAAGAGGTGGGGGGGCGGTTAAACGAGCAGTACTTC. It encodes CASSEEVGGRLNEQYF.

This clonotype was recorded many times. The V gene is TRBV30, the J gene TRBJ1-4; 7 bases fit TRBD1. CDR1 is GTSNPN and CDR2 is SVGIG in the germline V gene (reference sequence). The CDR3 runs to 13 residues. Germline trimming cut 4 bases from V and 4 bases from J; bases unmatched to any gene: 3. CDR3 nucleotides: TGTGCCTGGACCCGGGACAGTAATGAAAAACTGTTTTTT. Its protein is CAWTRDSNEKLFF.

The chain employs TRBV5-1 and TRBJ2-5; TRBD1 is a possible D gene (6 bases). Germline CDR1 is SGHRS and CDR2 is YFSETQ. With 0 bases removed from V and 2 bases from J, the gap between germline ends came to 11 bases. This CDR3 is built from 15 residues. CDR3 region: CASSLAPGDQETQYF. The CDR3 bases are TGCGCCAGCAGCTTGGCCCCAGGGGATCAAGAGACCCAGTACTTC.

The J gene is TRBJ2-7, the V gene TRBV6-2 or TRBV6-3; D not resolved. Germline CDR1 is MNHEY and CDR2 is SVGEGT. The V end lost 4 bases, the J end lost 5 bases, and 3 bases lay between the germline ends. The length of the CDR3 is 10 residues. The CDR3 nucleotides are TGTGCCAGCAGTTCACACGAGCAGTACTTC. It specifies CASSSHEQYF.

This rearrangement joins TRBV27 to TRBJ2-2, with a possible D match to TRBD1 (5 bases). Germline values: CDR1 MNHEY, CDR2 SMNVEV (reference sequence). CDR3 size: 14 residues. Trimming took 5 bases from V and 4 from J, leaving 11 bases between them. The CDR3 spells CASSVRVGTGELFF. The DNA for the CDR3 is TGTGCCAGCAGTGTCAGGGTAGGCACCGGGGAGCTGTTTTTT.

V and J are TRBV28 and TRBJ2-7; D tentatively fits TRBD1 or TRBD2 (5 bases each). The V gene lost 1 base and the J gene lost 0 bases, with 13 bases spanning the gap. The CDR3 is made up of 16 amino acids. The germline V gene encodes CDR1 MDHEN and CDR2 SYDVKM. CDR3 residues: CASSLFGGTSSYEQYF. CDR3 coding DNA: TGTGCCAGCAGTTTATTTGGGGGTACCTCCTCCTACGAGCAGTACTTC.

The chain combines TRBV11-2 with TRBJ2-7, with 9 bases fitting TRBD2. V trimming: 3 bases; J trimming: 6 bases; junction bases outside the gene matches: 12. Germline loops: CDR1 SGHAT, CDR2 FQNNGV. This CDR3 contains 16 residues. CDR3 in amino acids: CASSFTGLAVRSEQYF. The CDR3 nucleotides are TGTGCCAGCAGCTTTACGGGACTAGCCGTTCGTTCCGAGCAGTACTTC. The full variable domain, in which reference TRBV11-2 and TRBJ2-7 provide the parts outside the CDR3, is EAGVAQSPRYKIIEKRQSVAFWCNPISGHATLYWYQQILGQGPKLLIQFQNNGVVDDSQLPKDRFSAERLKGVDSTLKIQPAKLEDSAVYLCASSFTGLAVRSEQYFGPGTRLTVT.